This TCR beta chain was profiled in a study of response to subunit inactivated influenza vaccine. The study's findings and limits: With each seasonal influenza vaccination, the authors suggested, few new T cells are recruited.

TCRdb redid the calling of the RT-PCR reads with MiXCR, one entry per CDR3 protein. The top ten hold roughly 10% of the sample, which has under 950,000 distinct CDR3 sequences, 21% seen once. The V end lost 0 bases, the J end lost 4 bases, and 9 bases lay between the germline ends. CDR3 length: 14 residues. CDR1 and CDR2 from the germline V gene are LGHNA and YSLEER. A note on this clonotype: The antigen is undetermined.

This chain joins TRBV4-3 and TRBJ1-1; D is uncertain. This sequence was found in a man aged 50 to 60 who received an inactivated influenza vaccine. The sample in question was PBMCs from blood, obtained roughly 5 days after vaccination. CDR3 sequence: CASSQEPRRTEAFF. In nucleotides, the CDR3 is TGCGCCAGCAGCCAAGAGCCTAGGCGCACTGAAGCTTTCTTT.